The entry that follows covers one T cell receptor (beta chain) sequence. This entry is derived from a study of blood T cell repertoires in COVID-19. Study-level background: Samples taken during acute and convalescent COVID-19 were collected in the United States, Italy and Spain.

Assay: immunoSEQ multiplex PCR; the TCRdb copy retains only in-frame clones and omits some. Among 140,000 to 150,000 clones, around 87% were seen once, and the ten largest hold 1.2%. The CDR3 sequence is 13 residues long. Trimming shortened V by 5 bases and J by 4 bases, and 9 bases separated the two germline ends. The V gene's germline CDR1 is SGHTA and CDR2 FQGNSA. The receptor comes from a woman aged 25 to 39 with acute COVID-19. This chain connects TRBV7-2 to TRBJ1-5; weak D call: TRBD1 (5 bases). Source material: PBMCs or T cells enriched from blood (not recorded which). CDR3 nucleotide sequence: TGTGCCAGCAGCCCATCAGGGAATCAGCCCCAGCATTTT. It codes for CASSPSGNQPQHF.